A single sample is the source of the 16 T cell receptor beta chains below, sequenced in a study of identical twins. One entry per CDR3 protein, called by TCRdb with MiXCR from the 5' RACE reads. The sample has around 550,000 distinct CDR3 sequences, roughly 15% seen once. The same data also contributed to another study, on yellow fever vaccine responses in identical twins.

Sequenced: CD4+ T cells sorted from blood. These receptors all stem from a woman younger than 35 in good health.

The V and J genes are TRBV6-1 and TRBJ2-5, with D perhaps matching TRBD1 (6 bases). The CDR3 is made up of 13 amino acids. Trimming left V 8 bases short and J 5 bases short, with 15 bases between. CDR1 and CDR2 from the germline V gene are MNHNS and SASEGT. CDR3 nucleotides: TGTGCCAGCGGGGACACCCGGTGGGAGACCCAGTACTTC. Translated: CASGDTRWETQYF.

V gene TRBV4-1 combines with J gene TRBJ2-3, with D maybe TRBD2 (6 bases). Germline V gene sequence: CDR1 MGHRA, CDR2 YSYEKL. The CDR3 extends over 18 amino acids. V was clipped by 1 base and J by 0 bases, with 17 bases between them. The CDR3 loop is CASSQVRVGGSSTDTQYF. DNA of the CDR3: TGCGCCAGCAGCCAAGTTCGGGTTGGGGGGTCTAGCACAGATACGCAGTATTTT.

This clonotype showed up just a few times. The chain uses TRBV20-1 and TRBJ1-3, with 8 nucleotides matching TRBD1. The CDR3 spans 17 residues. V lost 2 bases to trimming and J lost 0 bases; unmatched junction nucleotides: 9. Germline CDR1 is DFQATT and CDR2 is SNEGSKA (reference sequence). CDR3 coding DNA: TGCAGTGCTAGAAAATCTTCCGGGACAGGCTCTGGAAACACCATATATTTT. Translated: CSARKSSGTGSGNTIYF.

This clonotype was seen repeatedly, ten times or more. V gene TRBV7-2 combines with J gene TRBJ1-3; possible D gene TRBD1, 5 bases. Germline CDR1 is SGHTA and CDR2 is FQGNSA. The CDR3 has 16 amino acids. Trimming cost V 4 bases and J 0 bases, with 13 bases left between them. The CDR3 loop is CASSSRWGSSGNTIYF. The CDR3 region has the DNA TGTGCCAGCAGCTCCCGATGGGGGAGCTCTGGAAACACCATATATTTT.

The CDR3 sequence: CASSLAVVQSPTDTQYF. CDR3 coding DNA: TGCGCCAGCAGCTTGGCGGTAGTTCAATCCCCCACAGATACGCAGTATTTT. The rearrangement links TRBV5-1 to TRBJ2-3; D gene unclear. Germline V gives CDR1 SGHRS, CDR2 YFSETQ. V was cut by 0 bases and J by 2 bases, with 16 bases left in between. This CDR3 has 17 amino acids. Together with reference TRBV5-1 and TRBJ2-3, the CDR3 gives the full variable domain: KAGVTQTPRYLIKTRGQQVTLSCSPISGHRSVSWYQQTPGQGLQFLFEYFSETQRNKGNFPGRFSGRQFSNSRSEMNVSTLELGDSALYLCASSLAVVQSPTDTQYFGPGTRLTVL.

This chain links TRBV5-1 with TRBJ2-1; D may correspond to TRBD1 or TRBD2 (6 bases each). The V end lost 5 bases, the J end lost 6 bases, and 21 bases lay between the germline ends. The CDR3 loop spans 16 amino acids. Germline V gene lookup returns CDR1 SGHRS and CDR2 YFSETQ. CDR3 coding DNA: TGCGCCAGCAGACAACTCCGGGCTTCGGGGGCCAATGAGCAGTTCTTC. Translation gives CASRQLRASGANEQFF.

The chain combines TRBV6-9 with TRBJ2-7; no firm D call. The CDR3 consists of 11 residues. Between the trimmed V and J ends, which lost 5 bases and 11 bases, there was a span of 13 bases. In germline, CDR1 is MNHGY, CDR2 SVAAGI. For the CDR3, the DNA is TGTGCCAGCAGTCCGGACGGCGAAGAGTACGTC. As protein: CASSPDGEEYV.

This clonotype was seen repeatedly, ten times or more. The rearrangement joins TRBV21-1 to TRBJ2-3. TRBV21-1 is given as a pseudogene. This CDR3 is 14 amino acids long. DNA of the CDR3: TGTGCCAGCAGCAGTTGGACTAGCCCAGATACGCAGTATTTT. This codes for CASSSWTSPDTQYF.

The CDR3 loop reads CASSLEVGRVGKEQFF. The CDR3 coding sequence is TGTGCCAGCAGCTTAGAAGTTGGCAGGGTCGGTAAGGAGCAGTTCTTC. The chain couples TRBV7-9 to TRBJ2-1, with D maybe TRBD1 (5 bases). Germline values: CDR1 SEHNR, CDR2 FQNEAQ (reference sequence). V lost 1 base, J lost 10 bases, and 20 bases lay in between. The CDR3 covers 16 residues. The complete variable domain, with remaining parts taken from reference TRBV7-9 and TRBJ2-1, reads DTGVSQNPRHKITKRGQNVTFRCDPISEHNRLYWYRQTLGQGPEFLTYFQNEAQLEKSRLLSDRFSAERPKGSFSTLEIQRTEQGDSAMYLCASSLEVGRVGKEQFFGPGTRLTVL.

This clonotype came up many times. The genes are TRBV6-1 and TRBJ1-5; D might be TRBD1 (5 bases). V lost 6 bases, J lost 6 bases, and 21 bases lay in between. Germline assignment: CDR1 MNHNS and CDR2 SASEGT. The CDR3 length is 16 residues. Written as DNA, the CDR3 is TGTGCCAGCAGCCCGAACGGGGGGGAGCGGGGTCAGCCCCAGCATTTT. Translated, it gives CASSPNGGERGQPQHF.

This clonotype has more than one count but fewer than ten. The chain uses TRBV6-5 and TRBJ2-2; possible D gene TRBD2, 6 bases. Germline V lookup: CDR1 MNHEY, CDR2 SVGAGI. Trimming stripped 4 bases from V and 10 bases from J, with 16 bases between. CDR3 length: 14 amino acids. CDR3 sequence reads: CASSSTLGGTELFF. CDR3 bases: TGTGCCAGCAGTTCCACCCTGGGGGGAACGGAGCTGTTTTTT.

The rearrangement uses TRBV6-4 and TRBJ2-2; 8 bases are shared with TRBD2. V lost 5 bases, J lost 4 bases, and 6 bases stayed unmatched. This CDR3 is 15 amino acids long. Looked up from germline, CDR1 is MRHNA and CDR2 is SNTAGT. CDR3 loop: CASSPLAGSTGELFF. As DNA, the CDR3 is TGTGCCAGCAGTCCGTTAGCGGGATCCACCGGGGAGCTGTTTTTT.

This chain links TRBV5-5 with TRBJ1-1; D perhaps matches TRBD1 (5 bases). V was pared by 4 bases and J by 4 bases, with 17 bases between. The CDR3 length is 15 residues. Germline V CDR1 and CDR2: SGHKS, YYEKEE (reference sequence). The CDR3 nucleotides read TGTGCCAGCAGCCCCCGGGTTCCTGGGGGCACTGAAGCTTTCTTT. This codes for CASSPRVPGGTEAFF.

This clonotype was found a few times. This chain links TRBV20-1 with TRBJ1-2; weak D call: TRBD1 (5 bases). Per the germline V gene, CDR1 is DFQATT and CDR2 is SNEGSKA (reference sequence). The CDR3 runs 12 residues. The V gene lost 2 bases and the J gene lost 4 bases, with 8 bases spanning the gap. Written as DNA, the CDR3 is TGCAGTGCTAGACCCGGGGGCTATGGCTACACCTTC. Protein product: CSARPGGYGYTF.

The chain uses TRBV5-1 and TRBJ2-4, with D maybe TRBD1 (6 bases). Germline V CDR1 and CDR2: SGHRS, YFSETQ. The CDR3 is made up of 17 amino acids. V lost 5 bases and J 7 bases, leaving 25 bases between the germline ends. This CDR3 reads CASRQGQSGGPGNIQYF. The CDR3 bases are TGCGCCAGCAGACAGGGACAATCGGGTGGCCCAGGGAACATTCAGTACTTC.

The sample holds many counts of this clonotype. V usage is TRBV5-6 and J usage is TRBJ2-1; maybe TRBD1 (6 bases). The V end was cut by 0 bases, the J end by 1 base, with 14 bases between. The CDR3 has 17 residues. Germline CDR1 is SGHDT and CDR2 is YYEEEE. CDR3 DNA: TGTGCCAGCAGCTTGGCCGGCAGGGGCTATTCCTACAATGAGCAGTTCTTC. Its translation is CASSLAGRGYSYNEQFF. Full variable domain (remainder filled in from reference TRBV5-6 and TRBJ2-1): DAGVTQSPTHLIKTRGQQVTLRCSPKSGHDTVSWYQQALGQGPQFIFQYYEEEERQRGNFPDRFSGHQFPNYSSELNVNALLLGDSALYLCASSLAGRGYSYNEQFFGPGTRLTVL.